The present TCR beta chain was sequenced within a study of T cell changes during pregnancy in multiple sclerosis. Using immunoSEQ multiplex PCR, the repertoire was profiled, and TCRdb retains in-frame clones only, with some absent. The sample lists about 35,000 clones, approximately 90% seen once, with about 0.4% in the top ten. CDR3 length: 15 residues. CDR1 and CDR2 (germline): MNHNS, SASEGT. V lost 3 bases and J lost 0, with 12 bases in between. This rearrangement joins TRBV6-1 to TRBJ2-7, with D perhaps matching TRBD1 (6 bases). The clonotype comes from a female donor with multiple sclerosis, enrolled in a pregnancy study. The sample was CD4+ T cells from peripheral blood mononuclear cells, taken in the second trimester of pregnancy. CDR3 protein: CASSEVGGPSYEQYF. The CDR3 DNA sequence: TGTGCCAGCAGTGAGGTTGGGGGCCCCTCCTACGAGCAGTACTTC.